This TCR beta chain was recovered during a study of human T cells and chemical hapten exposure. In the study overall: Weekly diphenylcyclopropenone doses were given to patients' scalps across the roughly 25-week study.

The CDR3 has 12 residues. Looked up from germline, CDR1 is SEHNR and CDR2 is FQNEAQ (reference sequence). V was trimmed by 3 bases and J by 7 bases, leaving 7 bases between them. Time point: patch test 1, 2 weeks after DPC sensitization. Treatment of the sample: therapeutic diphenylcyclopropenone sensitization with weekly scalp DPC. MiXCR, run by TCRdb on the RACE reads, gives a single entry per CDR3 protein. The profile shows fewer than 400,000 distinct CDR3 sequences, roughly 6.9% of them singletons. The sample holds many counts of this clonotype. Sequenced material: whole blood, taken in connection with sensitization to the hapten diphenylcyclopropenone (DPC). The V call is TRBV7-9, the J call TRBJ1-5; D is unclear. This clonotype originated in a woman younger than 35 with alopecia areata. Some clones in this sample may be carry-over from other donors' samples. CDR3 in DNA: TGTGCCAGCAGCTTGGACGGACAGCCCCAGCATTTT. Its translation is CASSLDGQPQHF.